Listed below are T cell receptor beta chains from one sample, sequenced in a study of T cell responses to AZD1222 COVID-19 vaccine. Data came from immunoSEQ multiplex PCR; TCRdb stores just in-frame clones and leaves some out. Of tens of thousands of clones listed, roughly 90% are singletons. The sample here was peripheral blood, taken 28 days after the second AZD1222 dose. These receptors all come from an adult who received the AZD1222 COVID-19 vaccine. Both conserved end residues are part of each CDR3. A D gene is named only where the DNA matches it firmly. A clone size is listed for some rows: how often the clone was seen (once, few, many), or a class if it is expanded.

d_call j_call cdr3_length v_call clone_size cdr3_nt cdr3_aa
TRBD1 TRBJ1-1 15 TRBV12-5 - TGTGCTAGTGGTATCACTAGGGACAGGGCGACTGAAGCTTTCTTT CASGITRDRATEAFF
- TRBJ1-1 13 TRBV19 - TGTGCCAGTAGTATCCAGACAGACACTGAAGCTTTCTTT CASSIQTDTEAFF
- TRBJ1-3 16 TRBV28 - TGTGCCAGCAGTCCTGACAGCCTTGGGGTTTGGTATGCCATATATTTT CASSPDSLGVWYAIYF
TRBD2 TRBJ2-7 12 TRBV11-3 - TGTGCCAGCAGTAGCGGGACCTACGAGCAGTACTTC CASSSGTYEQYF
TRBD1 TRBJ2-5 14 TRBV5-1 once TGCGCCAGCAGACAGGGGAGAACATCGGAGACCCAGTACTTC CASRQGRTSETQYF
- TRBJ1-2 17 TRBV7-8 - TGTGCCAGCAGCCTTGCAACGGGGCATCTGGGTAGGGATGGCTACACCTTC CASSLATGHLGRDGYTF
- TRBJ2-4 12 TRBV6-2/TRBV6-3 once TGTGCCAGCAGTTATCGGGGAAACATTCAGTACTTC CASSYRGNIQYF
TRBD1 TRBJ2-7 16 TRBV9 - TGTGCCAGCAGCAGGGGAGGACAGGGCTTCTCCTACGAGCAGTACTTC CASSRGGQGFSYEQYF
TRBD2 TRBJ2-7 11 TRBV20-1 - TGCAGCGGGGAGGGCCCCTACGAGCAGTACTTC CSGEGPYEQYF
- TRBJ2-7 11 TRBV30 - TGTGCCTGGGCGGACGGTTACGAGCAGTACTTC CAWADGYEQYF
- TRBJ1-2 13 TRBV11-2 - TGTGCCAGCAGCCCCGCCCACCGAGATGGCTACACCTTC CASSPAHRDGYTF